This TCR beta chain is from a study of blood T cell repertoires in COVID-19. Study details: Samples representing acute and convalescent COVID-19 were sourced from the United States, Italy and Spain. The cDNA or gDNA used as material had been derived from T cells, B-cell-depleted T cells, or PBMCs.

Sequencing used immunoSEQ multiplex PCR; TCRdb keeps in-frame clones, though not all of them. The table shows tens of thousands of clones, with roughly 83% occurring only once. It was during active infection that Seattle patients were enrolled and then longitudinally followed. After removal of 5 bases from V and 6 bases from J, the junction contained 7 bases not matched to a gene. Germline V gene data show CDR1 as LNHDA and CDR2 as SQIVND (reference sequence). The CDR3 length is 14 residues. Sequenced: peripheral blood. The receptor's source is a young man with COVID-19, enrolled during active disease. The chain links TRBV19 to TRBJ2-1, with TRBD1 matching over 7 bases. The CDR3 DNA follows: TGTGCCAGTAGTCTCACCGACAGGGCCAATGAGCAGTTCTTC. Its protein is CASSLTDRANEQFF.